This T cell receptor beta chain was identified in a study of blood T cell repertoires in COVID-19. CDR3 size: 13 residues. With V trimmed by 5 bases and J by 7 bases, 7 bases remained unmatched. CDR1 is SGHTA, CDR2 FQGNSA, per germline. The authors' processing: For nucleated cells, counts were estimated from reference gene primer amplification. The repertoire was sequenced with immunoSEQ multiplex PCR; TCRdb's copy has only in-frame clones and lacks some. D and trimming come from the DNA, and the V and J calls and clone size come from that table. The table records about 200,000 clones, over 65% of them present only once.

What was sequenced was peripheral blood. The receptor's source is a person aged 65-85 years with COVID-19, enrolled during active disease. This chain uses TRBV7-2 with TRBJ1-2, with TRBD1 matching over 7 bases. The DNA of the CDR3 is TGTGCCAGCAGCGAGGCCCGACAGGGTGGCTACACCTTC. Its protein product is CASSEARQGGYTF.